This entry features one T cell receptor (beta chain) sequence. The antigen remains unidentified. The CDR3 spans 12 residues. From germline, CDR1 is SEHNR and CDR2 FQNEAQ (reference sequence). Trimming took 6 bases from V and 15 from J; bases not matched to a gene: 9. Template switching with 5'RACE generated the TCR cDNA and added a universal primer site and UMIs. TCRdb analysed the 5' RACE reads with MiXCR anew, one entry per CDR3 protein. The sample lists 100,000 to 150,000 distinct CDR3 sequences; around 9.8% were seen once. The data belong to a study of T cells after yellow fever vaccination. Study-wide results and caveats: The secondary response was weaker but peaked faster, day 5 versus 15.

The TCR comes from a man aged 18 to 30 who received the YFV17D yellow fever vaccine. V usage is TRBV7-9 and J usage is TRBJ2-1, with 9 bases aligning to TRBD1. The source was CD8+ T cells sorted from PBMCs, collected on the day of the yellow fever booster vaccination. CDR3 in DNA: TGTGCCAGCAGTCCCCGGGACAGGGAGGGGTTCTTC. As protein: CASSPRDREGFF. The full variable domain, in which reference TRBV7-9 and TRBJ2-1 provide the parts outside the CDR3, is DTGVSQNPRHKITKRGQNVTFRCDPISEHNRLYWYRQTLGQGPEFLTYFQNEAQLEKSRLLSDRFSAERPKGSFSTLEIQRTEQGDSAMYLCASSPRDREGFFGPGTRLTVL.